This T cell receptor beta chain was identified in a study of regulatory T cells in long-lasting Graves disease. General study results and limits: Persistent disease favored TRBV28, TRBJ1-2 and TRBJ2-5.

After removal of 3 bases from V and 6 bases from J, the junction contained 7 bases not matched to a gene. This CDR3 region has 14 residues. Germline V CDR1 and CDR2: DFQATT, SNEGSKA (reference sequence). The time point: newly diagnosed GD, antithyroid drugs for less than 3 months. Extracted RNA from PBMCs served as the source of the TCR library. Building of the TCR beta libraries involved iRepertoire HTBI primers and Arm-PCR of CDR3 regions. TCRdb called the multiplex PCR reads again in MiXCR, with one record for every CDR3 protein. Counted here are around 450,000 distinct CDR3 sequences, just under 15% occurring once; the ten biggest clones make up roughly a sixth. The table lists this clonotype with many counts. What it binds is not known. These data were also reused for a study on T cells in Graves' hyperthyroidism and ophthalmopathy. That work adds: The study used the HTBI primer set for a first-round RT-PCR of the TCR CDR3.

This chain joins TRBV20-1 and TRBJ2-1, with 8 bases matching TRBD2. This receptor was taken from a woman in her 30s with Graves disease. Material: peripheral blood mononuclear cells (PBMCs), obtained at new diagnosis, from a patient treated with antithyroid drugs. The CDR3 here is CSASKLAALNEQFF. CDR3 coding DNA: TGCAGTGCTAGCAAACTAGCGGCCCTCAATGAGCAGTTCTTC.